These 25 T cell receptor beta chains were sequenced from one sample in a study of cytomegalovirus exposure and HLA in healthy donors. Measured with immunoSEQ multiplex PCR; TCRdb has only the in-frame clones, and not every one. The table records fewer than 250,000 clones, roughly 83% of them present only once. Source material: PBMCs. These receptors were obtained from a woman between 18 and 29 years old in good health and CMV-seronegative.

This chain joins TRBV5-4 and TRBJ1-2; 7 nucleotides agree with TRBD1. Unmatched junction bases numbered 8, after V lost 0 bases and J lost 9 bases. Germline values: CDR1 SGHNT, CDR2 YYREEE (reference sequence). The CDR3 extends over 14 amino acids. The CDR3 DNA reads as TGTGCCAGCAGCTTGGAAGGGGGCGGTCAGAGCTACACCTTC. It specifies CASSLEGGGQSYTF.

The gene calls are TRBV10-2 and TRBJ2-3; 13 positions agree with TRBD2. In germline, CDR1 is WSHSY, CDR2 SAAADI. The CDR3 extends over 18 amino acids. Unmatched junction bases numbered 6, after V lost 3 bases and J lost 0 bases. CDR3: CASSETGLAGFSTDTQYF. The DNA for the CDR3 is TGCGCCAGCAGTGAAACGGGACTAGCGGGGTTTAGCACAGATACGCAGTATTTT.

J is TRBJ2-1 and V is TRBV30; the match to TRBD2 covers 10 bases. Germline V gene lookup returns CDR1 GTSNPN and CDR2 SVGIG (reference sequence). CDR3 length equals 15 residues. Trimming removed 5 bases from V and 4 bases from J; junction bases left unmatched: 8. The CDR3 here is CAWAPGTSVYNEQFF. Here the CDR3 DNA reads TGTGCCTGGGCACCCGGGACTAGCGTGTACAATGAGCAGTTCTTC.

This clone has a handful of counts. CDR3 sequence reads: CASSEVNYEQYF. The CDR3 coding sequence is TGTGCCAGCAGTGAAGTAAACTACGAGCAGTACTTC. The chain recombines TRBV2 with TRBJ2-7, with unresolved D. The CDR3 runs to 12 residues. Germline assignment: CDR1 SNHLY and CDR2 FYNNEI. Trimming left V 1 base short and J 3 bases short, with 4 bases between.

Only one count was recorded for this clone. The J gene is TRBJ1-2, the V gene TRBV5-4; 7 nucleotides align to TRBD1. CDR3 length: 15 amino acids. V gave up 5 bases and J gave up 4 bases; unmatched junction bases: 11. Germline CDR1 and CDR2: SGHNT and YYREEE (reference sequence). The CDR3 DNA reads TGTGCCAGCAGTCGTGGACAGGCGGCAGGCTATGGCTACACCTTC. Its translation is CASSRGQAAGYGYTF.

This clone appeared a single time. This chain joins TRBV5-4 and TRBJ2-7; 7 nucleotides agree with TRBD1. The V gene's germline CDR1 is SGHNT and CDR2 YYREEE (reference sequence). With V trimmed by 2 bases and J by 2 bases, 7 bases remained unmatched. There are 15 residues in the CDR3. The CDR3 here is CASSFPGQPAYEQYF. In DNA form, the CDR3 reads TGTGCCAGCAGCTTTCCGGGACAGCCAGCCTACGAGCAGTACTTC. The whole variable domain, filled in from reference TRBV5-4 and TRBJ2-7, reads ETGVTQSPTHLIKTRGQQVTLRCSSQSGHNTVSWYQQALGQGPQFIFQYYREEENGRGNFPPRFSGLQFPNYSSELNVNALELDDSALYLCASSFPGQPAYEQYFGPGTRLTVT.

This rearrangement joins TRBV9 to TRBJ1-3; TRBD1 matches at 8 bases. V gave up 5 bases and J gave up 2 bases; unmatched junction bases: 3. Per germline, CDR1 SGDLS and CDR2 YYNGEE. CDR3 size: 14 residues. CDR3 sequence reads: CASSEQGAGNTIYF. CDR3 DNA: TGTGCCAGCAGTGAACAGGGGGCTGGAAACACCATATATTTT.

The rearrangement links TRBV6-5 to TRBJ2-1; weak D call: TRBD2 (5 bases). CDR1 and CDR2 from the germline V gene are MNHEY and SVGAGI. Trimming left V 5 bases short and J 3 bases short, with 11 bases between. The CDR3 has 14 residues. The CDR3 bases are TGTGCCAGCAGTATCCCCGGGGACTACAATGAGCAGTTCTTC. Translation gives CASSIPGDYNEQFF.

This clone was recorded once. The chain joins TRBV29-1 to TRBJ2-1, with 9 bases lining up with TRBD1. Germline values: CDR1 SQVTM, CDR2 ANQGSEA. V gave up 3 bases and J gave up 5 bases; unmatched junction bases: 8. This CDR3 is 15 amino acids long. DNA of the CDR3: TGCAGCGTTGACTTGGGGACAGGGCTAGACAATGAGCAGTTCTTC. This sequence encodes CSVDLGTGLDNEQFF.

CDR3 protein: CASSQGAMNTGELFF. In DNA, the CDR3 is TGTGCCAGCAGCCAGGGGGCTATGAACACCGGGGAGCTGTTTTTT. V gene TRBV7-6 combines with J gene TRBJ2-2; 8 positions match TRBD1. Unmatched junction bases numbered 3, after V lost 5 bases and J lost 1 base. Germline CDR1 and CDR2: SGHVS and FNYEAQ. The CDR3 covers 15 residues.

Regarding this clone: A junction boundary mismatches the germline segment, possibly from a read error. CDR3 protein: CASSWGGTSGISPNF. The CDR3 coding sequence is TGTGCCAGCAGCTGGGGGGGGACTAGCGGGATCTCGCCCAATTTT. V and J are TRBV7-2 and TRBJ2-3; 13 nucleotides agree with TRBD2. The V gene's germline CDR1 is SGHTA and CDR2 FQGNSA. The CDR3 has 15 amino acids.

V gene TRBV19 combines with J gene TRBJ2-3; 8 bases agree with TRBD1. V trimming: 6 bases; J trimming: 6 bases; junction bases outside the gene matches: 8. The V gene's germline CDR1 is LNHDA and CDR2 SQIVND (reference sequence). The CDR3 sequence is 14 residues long. The chain's CDR3 is CASSWAGGADTQYF. The CDR3 DNA reads as TGTGCCAGTAGCTGGGCAGGGGGCGCGGATACGCAGTATTTT.

This sequence joins TRBV19 and TRBJ2-1; 7 positions match TRBD2. J gave up 4 bases and V 6 bases, and 9 bases lay outside the gene matches. Germline V lookup: CDR1 LNHDA, CDR2 SQIVND (reference sequence). The CDR3 spans 15 residues. The CDR3 DNA reads as TGTGCCAGTAGGGGGGAGGGAGTCGGGTACAATGAGCAGTTCTTC. Its protein product is CASRGEGVGYNEQFF. Variable domain in full (rest from reference TRBV19 and TRBJ2-1): DGGITQSPKYLFRKEGQNVTLSCEQNLNHDAMYWYRQDPGQGLRLIYYSQIVNDFQKGDIAEGYSVSREKKESFPLTVTSAQKNPTAFYLCASRGEGVGYNEQFFGPGTRLTVL.

V usage is TRBV5-6 and J usage is TRBJ2-2; TRBD1 matches at 8 bases. Germline values: CDR1 SGHDT, CDR2 YYEEEE. Unmatched junction bases numbered 6, after V lost 4 bases and J lost 4 bases. The CDR3 consists of 15 residues. The CDR3 bases are TGTGCCAGCAGCGGATGGGACAGGCGCACCGGGGAGCTGTTTTTT. This sequence encodes CASSGWDRRTGELFF.

The rearrangement uses TRBV6-1 and TRBJ2-3, with D tentatively TRBD1 (6 bases). The V end lost 5 bases, the J end lost 4 bases, and 13 bases lay between the germline ends. CDR1 and CDR2 from the germline V gene are MNHNS and SASEGT. The CDR3 length is 14 residues. CDR3 amino acids: CASSSVKGADTQYF. Written as DNA, the CDR3 is TGTGCCAGCAGTTCGGTAAAGGGGGCAGATACGCAGTATTTT.

The J gene is TRBJ2-7, the V gene TRBV5-1; possible D gene TRBD1, 5 bases. This CDR3 region has 14 residues. V lost 4 bases to trimming and J lost 0 bases, with 11 bases between them. Looked up from germline, CDR1 is SGHRS and CDR2 is YFSETQ. The CDR3 loop is CASSGKGLSYEQYF. CDR3 sequence (DNA): TGCGCCAGCAGCGGGAAGGGGCTCTCCTACGAGCAGTACTTC.

The rearrangement uses TRBV5-1 and TRBJ2-1; a possible D gene is TRBD2 (5 bases). V gave up 2 bases and J gave up 7 bases, with 16 bases separating them. The germline V gene has CDR1 SGHRS and CDR2 YFSETQ. There are 15 residues in the CDR3. CDR3 in amino acids: CASSLTDRGLNEQFF. The CDR3 DNA sequence: TGCGCCAGCAGCTTAACGGATAGAGGGCTTAATGAGCAGTTCTTC.

The chain employs TRBV5-1 and TRBJ1-1; weak D call: TRBD1 (5 bases). The CDR3 has 13 amino acids. Germline values: CDR1 SGHRS, CDR2 YFSETQ. V lost 4 bases, J lost 6 bases, and 13 bases lay in between. CDR3 protein: CASSEQGFSEAFF. CDR3 nucleotide sequence: TGCGCCAGCAGCGAGCAGGGTTTCTCTGAAGCTTTCTTT.

This chain links TRBV6-6 with TRBJ2-1; the D gene is possibly TRBD2 (6 bases). The germline V gene has CDR1 MNHNY and CDR2 SVGAGI (reference sequence). With 0 bases removed from V and 7 bases from J, the gap between germline ends came to 10 bases. The CDR3 length is 14 residues. In DNA form, the CDR3 reads TGTGCCAGCAGTTACTCCGGACTAATAAATGAGCAGTTCTTC. Residues: CASSYSGLINEQFF.

The V and J genes are TRBV7-7 and TRBJ2-2, with 7 bases identical to TRBD1. Germline V CDR1 and CDR2: SSHAT, FNYEAQ (reference sequence). This CDR3 contains 14 residues. Trimming took 5 bases from V and 3 from J; bases not matched to a gene: 3. This CDR3 is CASSTDRDTGELFF. The CDR3 region has the DNA TGTGCCAGCAGCACAGACAGGGACACCGGGGAGCTGTTTTTT.

The CDR3 spells CASSSSWTGGELFF. The CDR3 coding sequence is TGTGCCAGCAGTTCCAGTTGGACAGGCGGGGAGCTGTTTTTT. This chain joins TRBV6-5 and TRBJ2-2; 7 bases are shared with TRBD1. This CDR3 has 14 amino acids. CDR1 and CDR2 (germline): MNHEY, SVGAGI. The junction had 6 bases not matched to a gene; V was cut back by 4 bases and J by 7 bases.

V gene TRBV4-1 combines with J gene TRBJ2-5; a possible D gene is TRBD1 (5 bases). Trimming cost V 2 bases and J 4 bases, with 23 bases left between them. The CDR3 contains 18 residues. CDR1 is MGHRA and CDR2 is YSYEKL in the germline V gene. The CDR3 is CASSQPIRETGKLETQYF. CDR3 nucleotides: TGCGCCAGCAGCCAACCTATCAGGGAAACGGGCAAGTTAGAGACCCAGTACTTC.

This clone showed up just once. The gene calls are TRBV2 and TRBJ1-1, with 8 nucleotides matching TRBD1. Losses at the gene ends were 7 bases for V and 5 bases for J; bases not matched to a gene: 9. The CDR3 totals 14 residues. Germline CDR1 reads SNHLY; CDR2 reads FYNNEI. This CDR3 reads CASKMDRVWTEAFF. In DNA, the CDR3 is TGTGCCAGCAAAATGGACAGGGTATGGACTGAAGCTTTCTTT. Variable domain in full (rest from reference TRBV2 and TRBJ1-1): EPEVTQTPSHQVTQMGQEVILRCVPISNHLYFYWYRQILGQKVEFLVSFYNNEISEKSEIFDDQFSVERPDGSNFTLKIRSTKLEDSAMYFCASKMDRVWTEAFFGQGTRLTVV.

V usage is TRBV6-1 and J usage is TRBJ2-5; possible D gene TRBD2, 6 bases. CDR3 length equals 14 residues. With 4 bases removed from V and 2 bases from J, the gap between germline ends came to 11 bases. Germline V gene data show CDR1 as MNHNS and CDR2 as SASEGT. CDR3 sequence: CASSGGGAQETQYF. CDR3 in DNA: TGTGCCAGCAGTGGAGGAGGGGCTCAAGAGACCCAGTACTTC.

CDR3 nucleotide sequence: TGTGCCAGCAGCCTGACAGGGGGCGGGGGAAACACCATATATTTT. Translating it yields CASSLTGGGGNTIYF. The V and J genes are TRBV6-5 and TRBJ1-3, with 10 bases identical to TRBD1. With V trimmed by 6 bases and J by 4 bases, 6 bases remained unmatched. The germline V gene has CDR1 MNHEY and CDR2 SVGAGI. The CDR3 sequence is 15 residues long.